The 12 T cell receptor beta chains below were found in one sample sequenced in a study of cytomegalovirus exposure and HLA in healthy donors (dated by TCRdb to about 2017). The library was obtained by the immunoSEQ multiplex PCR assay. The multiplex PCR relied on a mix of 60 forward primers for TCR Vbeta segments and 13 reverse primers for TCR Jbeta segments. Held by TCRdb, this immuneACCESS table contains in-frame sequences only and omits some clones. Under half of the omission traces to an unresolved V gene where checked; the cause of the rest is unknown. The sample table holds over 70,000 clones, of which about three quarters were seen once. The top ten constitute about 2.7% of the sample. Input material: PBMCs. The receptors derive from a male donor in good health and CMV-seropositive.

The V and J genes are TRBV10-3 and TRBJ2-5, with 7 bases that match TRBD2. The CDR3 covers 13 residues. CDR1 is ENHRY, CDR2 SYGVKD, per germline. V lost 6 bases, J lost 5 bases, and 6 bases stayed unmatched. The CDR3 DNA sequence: TGTGCCATCAGCGCGGGAGAACGGGAGACCCAGTACTTC. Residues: CAISAGERETQYF.

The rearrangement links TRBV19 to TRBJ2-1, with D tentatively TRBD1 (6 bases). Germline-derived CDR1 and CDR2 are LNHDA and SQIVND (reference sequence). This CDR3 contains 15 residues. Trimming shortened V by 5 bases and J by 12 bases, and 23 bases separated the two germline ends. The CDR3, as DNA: TGTGCCAGTAGTGATAGACCAGGACAAAGGGGGTGGCAGTTCTTC. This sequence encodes CASSDRPGQRGWQFF.

As DNA, the CDR3 is TGTGCCAGCAGCCACCGAGGAACTAACTATGGCTACACCTTC. Residues: CASSHRGTNYGYTF. The chain joins TRBV4-2 to TRBJ1-2; D is undetermined. There are 14 residues in the CDR3. The germline V and J ends were trimmed by 3 bases and 0 bases, with 8 bases remaining between them. From germline, CDR1 is LGHNA and CDR2 YNFKEQ.

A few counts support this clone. CDR3 sequence reads: CASSFSSTDTQYF. CDR3 coding DNA: TGTGCCAGCAGCTTTAGTAGTACAGATACGCAGTATTTT. This rearrangement joins TRBV5-4 to TRBJ2-3; D gene uncertain. Trimming stripped 2 bases from V and 3 bases from J, with 7 bases between. Germline V gene data show CDR1 as SGHNT and CDR2 as YYREEE (reference sequence). This CDR3 is 13 amino acids long.

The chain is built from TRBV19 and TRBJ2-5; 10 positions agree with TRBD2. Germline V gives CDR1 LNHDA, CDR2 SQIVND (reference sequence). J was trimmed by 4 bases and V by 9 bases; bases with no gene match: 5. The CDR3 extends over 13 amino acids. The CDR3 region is CASRGLAPETQYF. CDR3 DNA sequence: TGTGCCAGCAGGGGACTAGCGCCAGAGACCCAGTACTTC.

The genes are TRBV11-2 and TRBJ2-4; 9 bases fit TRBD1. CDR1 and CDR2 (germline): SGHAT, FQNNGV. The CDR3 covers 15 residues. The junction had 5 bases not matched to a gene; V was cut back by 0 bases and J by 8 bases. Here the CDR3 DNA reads TGTGCCAGCAGCTTAGAGGGACAGGGCGGTGACATTCAGTACTTC. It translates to CASSLEGQGGDIQYF.

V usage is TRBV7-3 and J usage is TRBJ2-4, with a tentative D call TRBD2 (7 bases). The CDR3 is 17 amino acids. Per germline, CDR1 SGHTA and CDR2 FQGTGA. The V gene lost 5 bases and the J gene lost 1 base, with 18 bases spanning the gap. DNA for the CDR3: TGTGCCAGCAGCCCGGGGGGCCCTTTTCGGGCCAAAAACATTCAGTACTTC. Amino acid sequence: CASSPGGPFRAKNIQYF.

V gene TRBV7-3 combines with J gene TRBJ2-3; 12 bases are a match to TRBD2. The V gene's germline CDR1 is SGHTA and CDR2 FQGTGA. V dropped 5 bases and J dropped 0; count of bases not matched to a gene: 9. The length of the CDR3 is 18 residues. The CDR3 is CASSKRLAGVPSTDTQYF. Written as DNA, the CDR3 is TGTGCCAGCAGCAAAAGACTAGCGGGAGTGCCTAGCACAGATACGCAGTATTTT.

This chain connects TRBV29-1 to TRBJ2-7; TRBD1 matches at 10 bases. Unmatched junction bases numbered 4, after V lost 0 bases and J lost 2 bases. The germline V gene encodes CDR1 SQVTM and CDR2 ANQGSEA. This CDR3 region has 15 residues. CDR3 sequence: CSVEDVGTGAYEQYF. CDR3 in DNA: TGCAGCGTTGAAGATGTTGGGACAGGGGCCTACGAGCAGTACTTC.

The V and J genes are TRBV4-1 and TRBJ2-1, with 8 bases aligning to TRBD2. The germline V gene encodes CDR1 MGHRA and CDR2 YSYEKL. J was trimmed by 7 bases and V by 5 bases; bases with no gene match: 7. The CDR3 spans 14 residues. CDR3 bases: TGCGCCAGCAGCGGGACTAGTTTACAAAATGAGCAGTTCTTC. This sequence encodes CASSGTSLQNEQFF.

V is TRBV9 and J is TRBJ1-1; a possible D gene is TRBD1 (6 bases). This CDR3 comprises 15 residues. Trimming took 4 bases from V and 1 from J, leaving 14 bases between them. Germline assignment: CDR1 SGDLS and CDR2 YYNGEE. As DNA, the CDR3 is TGTGCCAGCAGCCCACACCCGACAGGGAACACTGAAGCTTTCTTT. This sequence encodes CASSPHPTGNTEAFF.

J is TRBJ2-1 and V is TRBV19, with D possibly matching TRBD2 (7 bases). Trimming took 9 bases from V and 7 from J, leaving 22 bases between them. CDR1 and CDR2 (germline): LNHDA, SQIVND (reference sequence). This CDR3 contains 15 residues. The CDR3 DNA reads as TGTGCCAGCAGCTACGGAGGGGGGGGAAAGAATGAGCAGTTCTTC. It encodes CASSYGGGGKNEQFF.